The 12 T cell receptor beta chains given below trace back to one sample, sequenced in a study of blood T cell repertoires in COVID-19. TCRdb's copy holds only in-frame clones and misses some; the assay was immunoSEQ multiplex PCR. The repertoire holds fewer than 250,000 clones, 70% to 90% seen once, with about 8.1% in the top ten. Source material: PBMCs or T cells enriched from blood (not recorded which). These receptors came from a woman under 30 who had recovered from COVID-19.

The chain recombines TRBV30 with TRBJ2-2; 8 bases map to TRBD1. This CDR3 has 15 amino acids. Per germline, CDR1 GTSNPN and CDR2 SVGIG (reference sequence). With 1 base clipped from V and 4 bases from J, the junction kept 5 bases outside the gene matches. The CDR3 DNA is TGTGCCTGGAGTGAAGGACAGGGTTTCACCGGGGAGCTGTTTTTT. This translates into CAWSEGQGFTGELFF.

This rearrangement joins TRBV27 to TRBJ2-5; 13 bases fit TRBD2. This CDR3 has 18 amino acids. V gave up 5 bases and J gave up 1 base; unmatched junction bases: 10. Germline CDR1 is MNHEY and CDR2 is SMNVEV (reference sequence). The CDR3 spells CASSPQQTSGGFQETQYF. The CDR3, as DNA: TGTGCCAGCAGTCCACAGCAGACTAGCGGGGGGTTCCAAGAGACCCAGTACTTC.

The chain combines TRBV3-1 (or the pseudogene TRBV3-2) with TRBJ1-1, with TRBD1 matching 8 bases. Germline V gene lookup returns CDR1 LGHDT and CDR2 YNNKEL (reference sequence). This CDR3 region has 13 residues. J gave up 8 bases and V 4 bases, and 6 bases lay outside the gene matches. CDR3 in amino acids: CASSPLRTGEAFF. The CDR3, as DNA: TGTGCCAGCAGCCCATTAAGGACAGGGGAAGCTTTCTTT.

The rearrangement joins TRBV7-6 to TRBJ2-7; possibly TRBD1 for D (6 bases). The CDR3 has 14 amino acids. V lost 5 bases and J 0 bases, leaving 11 bases between the germline ends. The germline V gene has CDR1 SGHVS and CDR2 FNYEAQ. CDR3 nucleotides: TGTGCCAGCAGCAACGTGGGGGCCTCCTACGAGCAGTACTTC. This translates into CASSNVGASYEQYF.

This chain uses TRBV3-1 (or the pseudogene TRBV3-2) with TRBJ1-1; 8 bases fit TRBD1. Per germline, CDR1 LGHDT and CDR2 YNNKEL (reference sequence). J was trimmed by 11 bases and V by 4 bases; bases with no gene match: 9. The CDR3 has 13 residues. The CDR3 region has the DNA TGTGCCAGCAGCCCCAAGACAGGGGCTGGGGCTTTCTTT. Protein: CASSPKTGAGAFF.

The V gene is TRBV2, the J gene TRBJ1-1; D is undetermined. The germline V gene encodes CDR1 SNHLY and CDR2 FYNNEI. Trimming stripped 6 bases from V and 1 base from J, with 18 bases between. This CDR3 is 16 amino acids long. The CDR3 DNA is TGTGCCAGCAGGGGCAAACGGGGAATAGGGAACACTGAAGCTTTCTTT. Amino acids: CASRGKRGIGNTEAFF.

This chain uses TRBV19 with TRBJ1-3; D perhaps matches TRBD1 (5 bases). The V end was cut by 3 bases, the J end by 0 bases, with 9 bases between. Germline CDR1 and CDR2: LNHDA and SQIVND (reference sequence). This CDR3 is 15 amino acids long. This CDR3 reads CASSMGGSSGNTIYF. CDR3 coding DNA: TGTGCCAGTAGTATGGGGGGTAGCTCTGGAAACACCATATATTTT.

V usage is TRBV4-1 and J usage is TRBJ1-6, with a weak D call TRBD1 (5 bases). CDR1 is MGHRA and CDR2 is YSYEKL in the germline V gene. The V end lost 6 bases, the J end lost 6 bases, and 15 bases lay between the germline ends. The CDR3 runs to 15 residues. This CDR3 is CASSRAAGINSPLHF. As DNA, the CDR3 is TGCGCCAGCAGTCGGGCCGCAGGGATTAATTCACCCCTCCACTTT.

The chain has TRBV11-3 and TRBJ1-5, with D unclear. This CDR3 has 16 amino acids. The germline gives CDR1 SGHNT, CDR2 YENEEA. The V end was cut by 3 bases, the J end by 0 bases, with 12 bases between. CDR3 nucleotide sequence: TGTGCCAGCAGCTTCCCGAAGCGGGGTAGCAATCAGCCCCAGCATTTT. The encoded protein is CASSFPKRGSNQPQHF.

This chain joins TRBV7-2 and TRBJ1-6; TRBD1 agrees at 9 bases. The germline CDR1 and CDR2 sequences are SGHTA and FQGNSA. CDR3 length: 17 amino acids. The ends lost 5 bases at V and 7 bases at J; junction bases unmatched: 12. The CDR3 region is CASSPGTGRGLNSPLHF. The CDR3 bases are TGTGCCAGCAGCCCGGGGACAGGGAGAGGGCTGAATTCACCCCTCCACTTT.

The J gene is TRBJ1-2, the V gene TRBV27, with 10 bases that match TRBD1. The CDR3 contains 14 residues. CDR1 MNHEY and CDR2 SMNVEV come from the germline V gene (reference sequence). J lost 8 bases, V lost 7 bases, and 10 bases had no gene match. The CDR3 is CASKKPGTGVGYTF. The CDR3 nucleotides read TGTGCCAGCAAAAAACCAGGGACAGGGGTCGGCTACACCTTC.

In its sample, this clone was seen once. The gene calls are TRBV5-1 and TRBJ2-7; maybe TRBD2 (7 bases). Trimming left V 3 bases short and J 2 bases short, with 18 bases between. The germline gives CDR1 SGHRS, CDR2 YFSETQ. This CDR3 comprises 16 residues. CDR3 DNA sequence: TGCGCCAGCAGCTGGGGACAAGCGGGGAGGCCCTACGAGCAGTACTTC. It encodes CASSWGQAGRPYEQYF. Drawing the rest from reference TRBV5-1 and TRBJ2-7, the complete variable domain is KAGVTQTPRYLIKTRGQQVTLSCSPISGHRSVSWYQQTPGQGLQFLFEYFSETQRNKGNFPGRFSGRQFSNSRSEMNVSTLELGDSALYLCASSWGQAGRPYEQYFGPGTRLTVT.